This T cell receptor beta chain stems from a study of T-cell reconstitution after alpha-beta-depleted transplantation in children. Germline V CDR1 and CDR2: DFQATT, SNEGSKA (reference sequence). This CDR3 has 14 amino acids. The V end was cut by 3 bases, the J end by 0 bases, with 9 bases between. Findings and limits, study-wide: Some patients owed their high day-60 TCRbeta diversity to surviving recipient T cells and thymic progenitors. Newly produced T cells mostly accounted for T-cell counts and diversity one year post-transplant.

At least ten counts were recorded for this clonotype. Its antigen is not known. Unique molecular identifiers were used to barcode this TCRbeta library. TCRdb itself ran the PCR reads through MiXCR, one entry per CDR3 protein. The data contain 40,000 to 60,000 distinct CDR3 sequences, around 9% of them singletons. The rearrangement uses TRBV20-1 and TRBJ2-1; D might be TRBD2 (6 bases). This receptor was obtained from a male patient aged 2-15 years who had a stem cell transplant for chronic granulomatous disease, so the T cells may come from the graft donor. The material was PBMCs, mostly from graft donor cells, obtained 60 days after TCRalphabeta/CD19-depleted stem cell transplant. The CDR3 DNA is TGCAGTGCTAGTCTAGCGCTCTCCTACAATGAGCAGTTCTTC. It is translated as CSASLALSYNEQFF.